This T cell receptor (beta chain) was profiled in a study of blood T cell repertoires in COVID-19. V was clipped by 3 bases and J by 3 bases, with 12 bases between them. This CDR3 spans 15 amino acids. Germline V lookup: CDR1 SGHNT, CDR2 YENEEA. TCRdb's copy holds only in-frame clones and misses some; the assay was immunoSEQ multiplex PCR. The table records around 250,000 clones, more than 70% of them present only once. V usage is TRBV11-3 and J usage is TRBJ1-5; D possibly corresponds to TRBD1 (5 bases). The sequence was collected from a woman aged 40 to 50 with acute COVID-19. The specimen was PBMCs or T cells enriched from blood (not recorded which). The CDR3 is CASSFLGGVNQPQHF. CDR3 in DNA: TGTGCCAGCAGCTTCTTGGGGGGGGTCAATCAGCCCCAGCATTTT. The full variable domain, rest sourced from reference TRBV11-3 and TRBJ1-5, is EAGVVQSPRYKIIEKKQPVAFWCNPISGHNTLYWYLQNLGQGPELLIRYENEEAVDDSQLPKDRFSAERLKGVDSTLKIQPAELGDSAVYLCASSFLGGVNQPQHFGDGTRLSIL.